These 31 T cell receptor beta chains were sequenced from one sample in a study of shared T cell receptors in the human thymus. Clones were sequenced by immunoSEQ multiplex PCR, and TCRdb holds only the in-frame ones, with some missing. The sample records 540,000 or so clones, approximately 78% being singletons. These records were also assigned to another study, of human thymus T cells.

The sample consisted of thymocytes. The origin of the receptors is a boy younger than two with a congenital heart defect.

The chain joins TRBV9 to TRBJ2-2; D is unresolved. Germline CDR1 is SGDLS and CDR2 is YYNGEE. This CDR3 region has 17 residues. V was pared by 3 bases and J by 4 bases, with 19 bases between. The CDR3 DNA follows: TGTGCCAGCAGCGCACCTCAACGCAGAAAACCCACCGGGGAGCTGTTTTTT. This translates into CASSAPQRRKPTGELFF.

The V call is TRBV25-1, the J call TRBJ2-2; 13 nucleotides agree with TRBD2. There are 17 residues in the CDR3. Losses at the gene ends were 4 bases for V and 3 bases for J; bases not matched to a gene: 5. The germline V gene encodes CDR1 MGHDK and CDR2 SYGVNS. The CDR3 DNA sequence: TGTGCCAGCAGTGGGGGACTAGCGGGACTTCACACCGGGGAGCTGTTTTTT. Protein sequence: CASSGGLAGLHTGELFF. Combining the CDR3 with reference TRBV25-1 and TRBJ2-2 gives the whole variable domain EADIYQTPRYLVIGTGKKITLECSQTMGHDKMYWYQQDPGMELHLIHYSYGVNSTEKGDLSSESTVSRIRTEHFPLTLESARPSHTSQYLCASSGGLAGLHTGELFFGEGSRLTVL.

The chain employs TRBV7-9 and TRBJ2-7, with D unresolved. The germline CDR1 and CDR2 sequences are SEHNR and FQNEAQ (reference sequence). This CDR3 region has 17 residues. Trimming pared 1 base from V and 2 bases from J, leaving 18 bases between. CDR3 region: CASSLVPAGVFAYEQYF. The DNA of the CDR3 is TGTGCCAGCAGCTTAGTCCCTGCAGGTGTTTTTGCCTACGAGCAGTACTTC.

This chain connects TRBV2 to TRBJ1-4; perhaps TRBD1 as D (5 bases). The V end was cut by 0 bases, the J end by 8 bases, with 13 bases between. This CDR3 has 15 residues. Germline values: CDR1 SNHLY, CDR2 FYNNEI. CDR3 DNA: TGTGCCAGCAGTGAAGCCGGGGGAGGAGAAGAAAAACTGTTTTTT. It translates to CASSEAGGGEEKLFF.

Only a few counts were recorded for this clone. This specimen includes other DNA sequences encoding the same CDR3. V is TRBV19 and J is TRBJ2-7; 9 bases map to TRBD1. The CDR3 has 13 amino acids. V shed 3 bases, J shed 3 bases, and the junction held 0 bases outside the gene matches. Germline V gives CDR1 LNHDA, CDR2 SQIVND (reference sequence). This CDR3 is CASSMGQGYEQYF. In nucleotides, the CDR3 is TGTGCCAGTAGTATGGGACAGGGCTACGAGCAGTACTTC.

This clone was counted a single time. This chain links TRBV4-3 with TRBJ2-1, with a weak D call TRBD1 (5 bases). Germline assignment: CDR1 LGHNA and CDR2 YSLEER. The V end lost 1 base, the J end lost 2 bases, and 18 bases lay between the germline ends. This CDR3 has 18 residues. CDR3 protein: CASSQGRKPGQTYNEQFF. The DNA for the CDR3 is TGCGCCAGCAGCCAAGGCAGAAAGCCAGGGCAGACCTACAATGAGCAGTTCTTC.

This chain joins TRBV5-1 and TRBJ2-7; TRBD2 aligns across 9 bases. Germline CDR1 is SGHRS and CDR2 is YFSETQ. There are 17 residues in the CDR3. V lost 0 bases to trimming and J lost 3 bases; unmatched junction nucleotides: 10. The CDR3 loop reads CASSLVGFEREDYEQYF. The CDR3 DNA follows: TGCGCCAGCAGCTTGGTAGGCTTTGAGCGGGAGGACTACGAGCAGTACTTC.

The V gene is TRBV30, the J gene TRBJ1-2; D unresolved. V lost 3 bases to trimming and J lost 0 bases, with 5 bases between them. The germline gives CDR1 GTSNPN, CDR2 SVGIG (reference sequence). The CDR3 spans 12 residues. Here the CDR3 reads CAWRPANYGYTF. The CDR3 DNA follows: TGTGCCTGGAGGCCAGCTAACTATGGCTACACCTTC.

V is TRBV25-1 and J is TRBJ1-2; TRBD1 is a possible D gene (6 bases). The germline gives CDR1 MGHDK, CDR2 SYGVNS. Deletions cut 4 bases from V and 0 bases from J, with 21 bases between. The CDR3 loop spans 18 amino acids. CDR3 sequence reads: CASSGPPGTYPSNYGYTF. CDR3 coding DNA: TGTGCCAGCAGTGGGCCCCCCGGGACATATCCTTCTAACTATGGCTACACCTTC.

V gene TRBV5-4 combines with J gene TRBJ1-1, with 9 bases lining up with TRBD1. CDR3 length: 19 residues. Trimming cost V 2 bases and J 1 base; bases outside gene matches: 15. The germline CDR1 and CDR2 sequences are SGHNT and YYREEE (reference sequence). CDR3 sequence: CASSLSWRQGGKENTEAFF. In DNA, the CDR3 is TGTGCCAGCAGCTTATCGTGGAGACAGGGGGGAAAGGAGAACACTGAAGCTTTCTTT.

The rearrangement links TRBV18 to TRBJ1-2; 8 nucleotides agree with TRBD1. V dropped 3 bases and J dropped 5; count of bases not matched to a gene: 5. CDR3 length: 14 residues. Germline V lookup: CDR1 KGHSH, CDR2 LQKENI. In nucleotides, the CDR3 is TGTGCCAGCTCACCCCCGCGACAGGGGTATGGCTACACCTTC. It translates to CASSPPRQGYGYTF.

This rearrangement joins TRBV15 to TRBJ1-1; 8 positions agree with TRBD1. The CDR3 has 15 residues. J lost 5 bases, V lost 0 bases, and 5 bases had no gene match. Germline V CDR1 and CDR2: LNHNV, YYDKDF (reference sequence). The CDR3 reads CATSREAGGATEAFF. CDR3 sequence (DNA): TGTGCCACCAGCAGAGAAGCAGGGGGCGCGACTGAAGCTTTCTTT.

This chain connects TRBV14 to TRBJ1-2, with D unclear. V was clipped by 1 base and J by 4 bases, with 13 bases between them. Germline V CDR1 and CDR2: SGHDN, FVKESK. The CDR3 length is 15 residues. CDR3 in amino acids: CASSQGIEGGYGYTF. DNA for the CDR3: TGTGCCAGCAGCCAAGGTATTGAGGGTGGCTATGGCTACACCTTC.

This chain connects TRBV28 to TRBJ1-1, with 9 bases identical to TRBD1. The CDR3 is 13 amino acids. The V segment lost 6 bases and the J segment 5 bases; nucleotides outside the gene matches: 4. Germline values: CDR1 MDHEN, CDR2 SYDVKM. The CDR3 here is CASRQGARTEAFF. DNA of the CDR3: TGTGCCAGCAGACAGGGGGCACGGACTGAAGCTTTCTTT.

This sequence joins TRBV4-3 and TRBJ2-7; 10 bases are a match to TRBD1. With V trimmed by 3 bases and J by 7 bases, 12 bases remained unmatched. Germline CDR1 reads LGHNA; CDR2 reads YSLEER. This CDR3 contains 16 residues. CDR3 protein: CASSHRRGTGAGEQYF. The CDR3, as DNA: TGCGCCAGCAGCCACAGGCGGGGGACAGGGGCTGGGGAGCAGTACTTC.

In this sample, this clone turned up once. This sequence joins TRBV4-3 and TRBJ2-1; 10 bases line up with TRBD2. CDR1 is LGHNA and CDR2 is YSLEER in the germline V gene. The CDR3 length is 18 residues. J lost 0 bases, V lost 2 bases, and 7 bases had no gene match. CDR3 bases: TGCGCCAGCAGCCAACTTGCACCTAGCGGGAGCTCCTACAATGAGCAGTTCTTC. It is translated as CASSQLAPSGSSYNEQFF.

This clone was observed a handful of times. The CDR3 bases are TGTGCCAGCAGTTTATCGGGAGGGGGAGGCGTAGCGGGAGCAGGAGAGCAGTTCTTC. This gives the protein CASSLSGGGGVAGAGEQFF. The V gene is TRBV27, the J gene TRBJ2-1; 9 bases line up with TRBD2. The CDR3 covers 19 residues. Per the germline V gene, CDR1 is MNHEY and CDR2 is SMNVEV (reference sequence). V shed 0 bases, J shed 10 bases, and the junction held 19 bases outside the gene matches.

CDR3 loop: CASSVSTSGKETQYF. In DNA form, the CDR3 reads TGTGCCAGCAGTGTATCGACTAGCGGCAAAGAGACCCAGTACTTC. This sequence joins TRBV2 and TRBJ2-5; TRBD2 aligns across 9 bases. The CDR3 is 15 residues long. After removal of 4 bases from V and 3 bases from J, the junction contained 6 bases not matched to a gene. Looked up from germline, CDR1 is SNHLY and CDR2 is FYNNEI.

This clone was picked up a small number of times. Germline is not matched at one junction end, which may reflect a read error. The J gene is TRBJ2-7, the V gene TRBV4-3; a weak D match, TRBD2 (7 bases). CDR3 length: 17 amino acids. From germline, CDR1 is LGHNA and CDR2 YSLEER. The CDR3 region is CASSPRGAGGGSHEQYF. The CDR3 DNA reads TGCGCCAGCAGCCCCCGGGGGGCTGGGGGCGGCTCCCACGAGCAGTACTTC.

This rearrangement joins TRBV23-1 to TRBJ1-1, with a weak D call TRBD1 (5 bases). TRBV23-1 is recorded as an ORF, its role being uncertain. The V end lost 3 bases, the J end lost 4 bases, and 18 bases lay between the germline ends. This CDR3 has 16 residues. DNA of the CDR3: TGCGCCAGCAGTCAGGTGCGCAGGGAGGAAGGCACTGAAGCTTTCTTT. Protein: CASSQVRREEGTEAFF.

The V and J genes are TRBV2 and TRBJ2-7, with 14 nucleotides matching TRBD2. The CDR3 is made up of 13 amino acids. Trimming removed 8 bases from V and 5 bases from J; junction bases left unmatched: 2. In germline, CDR1 is SNHLY, CDR2 FYNNEI. This chain's CDR3 is CASVGLAGDEQYF. The CDR3 DNA sequence: TGTGCCAGCGTGGGACTAGCGGGAGACGAGCAGTACTTC.

The CDR3, as DNA: TGTGCCAGCAGTTTCCTAGCGGGAAGCTCCTACGAGCAGTACTTC. Translating it yields CASSFLAGSSYEQYF. The V and J genes are TRBV6-5 and TRBJ2-7; 9 positions match TRBD2. V dropped 4 bases and J dropped 0; count of bases not matched to a gene: 4. The CDR3 totals 15 residues. Per germline, CDR1 MNHEY and CDR2 SVGAGI.

The CDR3 DNA is TGTGCCAGCCGCCGTTCCGGGACACTCACAGATACGCAGTATTTT. It codes for CASRRSGTLTDTQYF. V gene TRBV28 combines with J gene TRBJ2-3; D might be TRBD1 (6 bases). The ends were cut back, 8 bases at V and 2 bases at J, with 17 bases in the middle. The CDR3 runs 15 residues. CDR1 and CDR2 from the germline V gene are MDHEN and SYDVKM.

The V and J genes are TRBV6-6 and TRBJ2-7, with 7 bases lining up with TRBD2. The CDR3 runs 15 residues. CDR1 MNHNY and CDR2 SVGAGI come from the germline V gene (reference sequence). Trimming took 7 bases from V and 6 from J; bases not matched to a gene: 15. For the CDR3, the DNA is TGTGCCAGCACCTCGGGGCTAGCGGAACTCTCCGAGCAGTACTTC. The encoded protein is CASTSGLAELSEQYF.

This clone has a handful of counts. The V and J genes are TRBV4-3 and TRBJ2-7; TRBD1 is a possible D gene (5 bases). Trimming removed 1 base at V and 0 bases at J, with 16 bases between. This CDR3 is 17 amino acids long. Germline V lookup: CDR1 LGHNA, CDR2 YSLEER. The DNA of the CDR3 is TGCGCCAGCAGCCAAGGCCAGGGCCCAACCTTCTCCTACGAGCAGTACTTC. Translating it yields CASSQGQGPTFSYEQYF.

This clone has just a few counts. V and J are TRBV11-3 and TRBJ2-1, with TRBD2 matching over 7 bases. V shed 4 bases and J 6 bases; nucleotides not matched to a gene: 18. Germline CDR1 reads SGHNT; CDR2 reads YENEEA. The CDR3 has 18 amino acids. The CDR3 DNA follows: TGTGCCAGCAGCTCACGGACTAGAGGAGACCGTTGGGGCAATGAGCAGTTCTTC. Translating it yields CASSSRTRGDRWGNEQFF.

The gene calls are TRBV7-6 and TRBJ2-7, with TRBD2 matching over 9 bases. Germline loops: CDR1 SGHVS, CDR2 FNYEAQ. The ends lost 2 bases at V and 5 bases at J; junction bases unmatched: 10. This CDR3 has 16 residues. CDR3 in DNA: TGTGCCAGCAGCTTAAGGAGTGGGACTAGCATCCACGAGCAGTACTTC. The encoded protein is CASSLRSGTSIHEQYF. Complete variable domain (other parts from reference TRBV7-6 and TRBJ2-7): GAGVSQSPRYKVTKRGQDVALRCDPISGHVSLYWYRQALGQGPEFLTYFNYEAQQDKSGLPNDRFSAERPEGSISTLTIQRTEQRDSAMYRCASSLRSGTSIHEQYFGPGTRLTVT.

This clone occurred a few times. The chain joins TRBV25-1 to TRBJ1-4; 9 bases are a match to TRBD1. Unmatched junction bases numbered 8, after V lost 4 bases and J lost 5 bases. Germline V gene sequence: CDR1 MGHDK, CDR2 SYGVNS. This CDR3 has 16 amino acids. In DNA, the CDR3 is TGTGCCAGCAGTGCTCTGAAGGGACAGGGAAATGAAAAACTGTTTTTT. Its translation: CASSALKGQGNEKLFF.

The V gene is TRBV11-2, the J gene TRBJ2-7; 11 bases map to TRBD2. Trimming cost V 1 base and J 7 bases; bases outside gene matches: 6. Germline V gives CDR1 SGHAT, CDR2 FQNNGV. The CDR3 is made up of 15 amino acids. The CDR3 is CASSLVLAGVTEQYF. The CDR3 DNA sequence: TGTGCCAGCAGCTTAGTACTAGCGGGAGTAACGGAGCAGTACTTC. The variable domain in full, with the rest retrieved from reference TRBV11-2 and TRBJ2-7, is EAGVAQSPRYKIIEKRQSVAFWCNPISGHATLYWYQQILGQGPKLLIQFQNNGVVDDSQLPKDRFSAERLKGVDSTLKIQPAKLEDSAVYLCASSLVLAGVTEQYFGPGTRLTVT.

CDR3 in amino acids: CASSKDRGEQPQHF. Written as DNA, the CDR3 is TGTGCCAGCAGCAAGGACAGGGGGGAACAGCCCCAGCATTTT. The rearrangement joins TRBV6-6 to TRBJ1-5, with 10 bases that match TRBD1. The CDR3 extends over 14 amino acids. V lost 6 bases to trimming and J lost 7 bases; unmatched junction nucleotides: 6. In germline, CDR1 is MNHNY, CDR2 SVGAGI (reference sequence).

This chain uses TRBV5-4 with TRBJ2-7, with D possibly TRBD2 on 6 matching bases. Trimming took 2 bases from V and 4 from J, leaving 13 bases between them. The CDR3 consists of 14 residues. Germline V gives CDR1 SGHNT, CDR2 YYREEE (reference sequence). This chain's CDR3 is CASSFGLAQYEQYF. In DNA, the CDR3 is TGTGCCAGCAGCTTCGGCCTAGCGCAATACGAGCAGTACTTC.